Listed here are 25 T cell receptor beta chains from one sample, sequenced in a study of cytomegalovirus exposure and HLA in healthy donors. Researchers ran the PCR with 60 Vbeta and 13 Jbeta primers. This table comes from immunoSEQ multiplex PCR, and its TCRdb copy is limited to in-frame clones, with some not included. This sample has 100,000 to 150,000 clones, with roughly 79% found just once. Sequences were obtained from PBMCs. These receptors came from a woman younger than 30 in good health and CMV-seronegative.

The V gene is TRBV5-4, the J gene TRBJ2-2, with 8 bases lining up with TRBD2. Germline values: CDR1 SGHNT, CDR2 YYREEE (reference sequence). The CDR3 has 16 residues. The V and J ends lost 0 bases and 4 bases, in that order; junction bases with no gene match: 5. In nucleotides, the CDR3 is TGTGCCAGCAGCTTGGTGGCGGGAGGACCCACCGGGGAGCTGTTTTTT. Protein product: CASSLVAGGPTGELFF.

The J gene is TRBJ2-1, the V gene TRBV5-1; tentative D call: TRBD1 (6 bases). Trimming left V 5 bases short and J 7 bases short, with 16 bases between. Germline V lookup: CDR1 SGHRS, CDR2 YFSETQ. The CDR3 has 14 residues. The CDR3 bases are TGCGCCAGCAGTAAAGATGGAAGGGGGAATGAGCAGTTCTTC. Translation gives CASSKDGRGNEQFF.

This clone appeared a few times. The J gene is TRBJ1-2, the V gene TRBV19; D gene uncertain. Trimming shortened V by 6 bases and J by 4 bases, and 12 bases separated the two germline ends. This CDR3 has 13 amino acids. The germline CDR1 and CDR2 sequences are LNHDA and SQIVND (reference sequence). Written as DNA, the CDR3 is TGTGCCAGTAGGCTCCCTGAGGGCTATGGCTACACCTTC. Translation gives CASRLPEGYGYTF.

CDR3 bases: TGCGCCAGCAGCTTATCCTCCTCCTACGGGACAGGAGTCTACACCTTC. Translated: CASSLSSSYGTGVYTF. The rearrangement joins TRBV5-1 to TRBJ1-2; 8 nucleotides agree with TRBD1. The germline gives CDR1 SGHRS, CDR2 YFSETQ. This CDR3 is built from 16 residues. With V trimmed by 2 bases and J by 10 bases, 16 bases remained unmatched.

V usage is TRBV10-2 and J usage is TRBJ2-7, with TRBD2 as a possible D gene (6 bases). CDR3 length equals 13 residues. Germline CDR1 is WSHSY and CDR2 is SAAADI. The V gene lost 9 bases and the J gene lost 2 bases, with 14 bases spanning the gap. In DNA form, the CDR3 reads TGCGCCAGTCGGGGCGGGGAAACCTACGAGCAGTACTTC. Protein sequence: CASRGGETYEQYF.

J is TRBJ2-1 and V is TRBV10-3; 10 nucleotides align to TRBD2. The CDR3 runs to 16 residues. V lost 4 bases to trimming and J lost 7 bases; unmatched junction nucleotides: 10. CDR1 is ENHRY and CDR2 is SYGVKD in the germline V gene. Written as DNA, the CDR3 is TGTGCCATCAGTGGAACTAGCGGGAATCCGGAAAATGAGCAGTTCTTC. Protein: CAISGTSGNPENEQFF.

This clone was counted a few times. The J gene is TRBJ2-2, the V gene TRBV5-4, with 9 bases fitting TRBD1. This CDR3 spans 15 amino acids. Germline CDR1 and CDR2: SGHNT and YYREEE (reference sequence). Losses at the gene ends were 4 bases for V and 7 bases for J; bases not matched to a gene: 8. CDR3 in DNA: TGTGCCAGCAGCCTACAGGGGGCCTGGGGCGGGGAGCTGTTTTTT. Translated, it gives CASSLQGAWGGELFF.

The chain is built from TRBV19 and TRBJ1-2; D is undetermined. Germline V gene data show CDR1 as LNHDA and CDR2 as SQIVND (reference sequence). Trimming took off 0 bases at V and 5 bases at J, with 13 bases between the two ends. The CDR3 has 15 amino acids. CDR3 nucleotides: TGTGCCAGTAGTATAGATCGACTAATCGGTTATGGCTACACCTTC. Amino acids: CASSIDRLIGYGYTF. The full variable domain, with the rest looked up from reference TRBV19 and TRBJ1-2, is DGGITQSPKYLFRKEGQNVTLSCEQNLNHDAMYWYRQDPGQGLRLIYYSQIVNDFQKGDIAEGYSVSREKKESFPLTVTSAQKNPTAFYLCASSIDRLIGYGYTFGSGTRLTVV.

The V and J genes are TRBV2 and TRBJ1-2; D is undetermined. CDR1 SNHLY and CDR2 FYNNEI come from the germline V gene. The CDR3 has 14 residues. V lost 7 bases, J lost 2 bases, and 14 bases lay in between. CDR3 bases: TGTGCCAGCATACGGGAACAAGCCAACTATGGCTACACCTTC. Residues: CASIREQANYGYTF.

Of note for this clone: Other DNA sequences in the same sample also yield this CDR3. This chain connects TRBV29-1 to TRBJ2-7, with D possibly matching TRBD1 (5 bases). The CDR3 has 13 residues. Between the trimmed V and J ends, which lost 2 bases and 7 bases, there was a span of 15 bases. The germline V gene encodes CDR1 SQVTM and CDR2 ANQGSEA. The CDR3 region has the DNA TGCAGCGTTGAAAGTCAGGGTGGAGAGGAGCAGTACTTC. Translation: CSVESQGGEEQYF.

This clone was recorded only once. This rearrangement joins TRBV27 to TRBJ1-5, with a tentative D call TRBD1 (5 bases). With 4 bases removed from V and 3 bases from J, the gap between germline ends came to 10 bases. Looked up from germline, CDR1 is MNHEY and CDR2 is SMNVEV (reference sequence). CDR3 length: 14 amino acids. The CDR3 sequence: CASSSGRDNQPQHF. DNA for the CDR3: TGTGCCAGCAGTTCTGGCAGGGACAATCAGCCCCAGCATTTT.

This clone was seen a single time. The CDR3: CAWSVGNQPQHF. The CDR3 DNA is TGTGCCTGGAGTGTCGGGAATCAGCCCCAGCATTTT. The chain recombines TRBV30 with TRBJ1-5; D not resolved. This CDR3 is 12 amino acids long. Germline-derived CDR1 and CDR2 are GTSNPN and SVGIG (reference sequence). V was pared by 0 bases and J by 4 bases, with 4 bases between.

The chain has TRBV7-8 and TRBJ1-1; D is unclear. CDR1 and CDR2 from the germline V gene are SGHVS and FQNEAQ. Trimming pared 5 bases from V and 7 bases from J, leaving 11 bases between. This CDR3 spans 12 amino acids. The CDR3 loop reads CASSLSGYEAFF. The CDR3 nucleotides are TGTGCCAGCAGCCTCTCGGGGTATGAAGCTTTCTTT.

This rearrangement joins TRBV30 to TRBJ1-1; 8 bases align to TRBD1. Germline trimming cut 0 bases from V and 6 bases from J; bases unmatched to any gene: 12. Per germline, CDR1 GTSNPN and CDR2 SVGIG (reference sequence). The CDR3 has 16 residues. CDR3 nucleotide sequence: TGTGCCTGGAGTGTATCTCGGACAGGGATAATCGCTGAAGCTTTCTTT. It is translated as CAWSVSRTGIIAEAFF.

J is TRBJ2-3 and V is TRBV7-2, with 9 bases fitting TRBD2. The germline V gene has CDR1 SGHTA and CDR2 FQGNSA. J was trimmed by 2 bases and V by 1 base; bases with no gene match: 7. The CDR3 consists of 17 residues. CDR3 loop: CASSLVLAGTFTDTQYF. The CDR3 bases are TGTGCCAGCAGCTTAGTGCTAGCGGGGACCTTCACAGATACGCAGTATTTT.

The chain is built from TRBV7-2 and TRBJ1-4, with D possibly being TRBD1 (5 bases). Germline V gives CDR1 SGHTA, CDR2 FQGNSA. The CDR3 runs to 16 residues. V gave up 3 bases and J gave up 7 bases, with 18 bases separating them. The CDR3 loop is CASSFTHGGGGEKLFF. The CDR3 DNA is TGTGCCAGCAGCTTTACCCACGGGGGAGGCGGTGAAAAACTGTTTTTT.

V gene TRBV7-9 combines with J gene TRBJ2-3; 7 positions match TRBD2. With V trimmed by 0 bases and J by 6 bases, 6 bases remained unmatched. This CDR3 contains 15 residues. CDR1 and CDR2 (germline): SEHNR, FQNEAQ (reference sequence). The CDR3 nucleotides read TGTGCCAGCAGCTTAGCGCTATGGACTAGGGATACGCAGTATTTT. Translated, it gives CASSLALWTRDTQYF.

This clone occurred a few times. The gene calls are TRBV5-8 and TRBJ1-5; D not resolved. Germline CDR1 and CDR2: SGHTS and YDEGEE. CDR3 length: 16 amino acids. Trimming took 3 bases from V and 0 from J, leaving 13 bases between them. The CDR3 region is CASSWTRLVSNQPQHF. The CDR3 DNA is TGTGCCAGCAGCTGGACTAGACTCGTTAGCAATCAGCCCCAGCATTTT. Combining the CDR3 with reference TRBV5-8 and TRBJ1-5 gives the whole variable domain EAGVTQSPTHLIKTRGQQATLRCSPISGHTSVYWYQQALGLGLQFLLWYDEGEERNRGNFPPRFSGRQFPNYSSELNVNALELEDSALYLCASSWTRLVSNQPQHFGDGTRLSIL.

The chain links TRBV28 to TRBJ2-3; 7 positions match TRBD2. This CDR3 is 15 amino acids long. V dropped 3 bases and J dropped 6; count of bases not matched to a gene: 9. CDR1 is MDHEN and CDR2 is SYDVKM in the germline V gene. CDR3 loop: CASSLGGSLGDTQYF. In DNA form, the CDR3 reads TGTGCCAGCAGTTTGGGCGGGAGCCTCGGGGATACGCAGTATTTT.

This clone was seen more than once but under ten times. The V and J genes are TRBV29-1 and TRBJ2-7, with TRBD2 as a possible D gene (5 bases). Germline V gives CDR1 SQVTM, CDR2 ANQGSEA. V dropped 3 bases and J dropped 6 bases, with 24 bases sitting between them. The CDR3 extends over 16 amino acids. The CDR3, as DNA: TGCAGCGTTGAGGAGGCAGATAGAACGGTCGGGGTCGAGCAGTACTTC. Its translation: CSVEEADRTVGVEQYF.

The CDR3, as DNA: TGCGCCAGCAGCCAAGTGGGCAGGGGTGACAACGAGCAGTACTTC. It translates to CASSQVGRGDNEQYF. The chain joins TRBV4-1 to TRBJ2-7; tentatively, D is TRBD1 (6 bases). Deletions cut 1 base from V and 5 bases from J, with 15 bases between. Germline V gives CDR1 MGHRA, CDR2 YSYEKL. The CDR3 has 15 amino acids.

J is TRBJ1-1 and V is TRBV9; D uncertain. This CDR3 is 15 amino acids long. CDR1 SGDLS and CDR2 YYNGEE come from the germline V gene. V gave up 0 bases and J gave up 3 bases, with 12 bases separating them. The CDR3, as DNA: TGTGCCAGCAGCGTAGGCCCGTCGCGTGACACTGAAGCTTTCTTT. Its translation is CASSVGPSRDTEAFF. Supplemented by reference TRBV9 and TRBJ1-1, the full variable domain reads DSGVTQTPKHLITATGQRVTLRCSPRSGDLSVYWYQQSLDQGLQFLIQYYNGEERAKGNILERFSAQQFPDLHSELNLSSLELGDSALYFCASSVGPSRDTEAFFGQGTRLTVV.

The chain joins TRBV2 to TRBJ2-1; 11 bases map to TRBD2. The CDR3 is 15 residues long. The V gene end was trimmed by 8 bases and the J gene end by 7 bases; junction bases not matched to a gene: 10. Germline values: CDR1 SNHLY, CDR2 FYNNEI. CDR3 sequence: CASFGGTSGGNEQFF. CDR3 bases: TGTGCCAGCTTCGGGGGGACTAGCGGAGGTAATGAGCAGTTCTTC.

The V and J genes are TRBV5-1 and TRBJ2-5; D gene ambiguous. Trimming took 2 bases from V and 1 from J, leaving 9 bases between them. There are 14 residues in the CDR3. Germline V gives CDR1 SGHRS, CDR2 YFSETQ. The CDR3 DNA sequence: TGCGCCAGCAGCTTTAGGAGCTTCCAAGAGACCCAGTACTTC. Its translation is CASSFRSFQETQYF.

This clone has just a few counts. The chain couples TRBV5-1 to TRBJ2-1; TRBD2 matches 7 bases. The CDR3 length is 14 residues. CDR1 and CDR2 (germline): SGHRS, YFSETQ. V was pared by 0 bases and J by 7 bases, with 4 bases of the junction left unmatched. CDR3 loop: CASSLEGRGNEQFF. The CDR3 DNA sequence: TGCGCCAGCAGCTTGGAAGGGAGGGGTAATGAGCAGTTCTTC.